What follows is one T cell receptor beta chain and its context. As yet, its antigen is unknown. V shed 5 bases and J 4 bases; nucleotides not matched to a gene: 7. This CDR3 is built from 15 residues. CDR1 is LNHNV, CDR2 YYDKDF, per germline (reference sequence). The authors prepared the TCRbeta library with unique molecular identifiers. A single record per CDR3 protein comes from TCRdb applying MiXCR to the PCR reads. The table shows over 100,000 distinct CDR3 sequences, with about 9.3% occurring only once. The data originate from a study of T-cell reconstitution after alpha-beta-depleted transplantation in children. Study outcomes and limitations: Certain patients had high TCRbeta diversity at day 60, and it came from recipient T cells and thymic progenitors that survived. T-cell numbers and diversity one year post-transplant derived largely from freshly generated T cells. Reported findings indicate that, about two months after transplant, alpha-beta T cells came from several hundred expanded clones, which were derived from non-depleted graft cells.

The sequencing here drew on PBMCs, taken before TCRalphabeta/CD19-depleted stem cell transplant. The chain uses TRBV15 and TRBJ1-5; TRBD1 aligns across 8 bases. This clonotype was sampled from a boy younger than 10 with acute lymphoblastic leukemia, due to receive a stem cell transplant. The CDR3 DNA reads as TGTGCCACCAGCCTAGACAGGGGACGTAATCAGCCCCAGCATTTT. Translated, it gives CATSLDRGRNQPQHF.